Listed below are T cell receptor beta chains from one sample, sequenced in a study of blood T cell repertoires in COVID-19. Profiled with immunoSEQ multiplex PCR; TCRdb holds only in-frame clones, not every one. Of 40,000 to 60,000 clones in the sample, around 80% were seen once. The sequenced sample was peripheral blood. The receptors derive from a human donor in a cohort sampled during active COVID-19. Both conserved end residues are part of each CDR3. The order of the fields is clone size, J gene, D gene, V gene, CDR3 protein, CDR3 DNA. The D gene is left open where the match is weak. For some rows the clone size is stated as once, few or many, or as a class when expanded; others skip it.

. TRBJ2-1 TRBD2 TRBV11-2 CASSLRGLAAYNEQFF TGTGCCAGCAGCTTAAGGGGACTAGCGGCTTACAATGAGCAGTTCTTC
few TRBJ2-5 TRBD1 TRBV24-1 CATSRYGDSKETQYF TGTGCCACCAGTAGGTACGGGGACAGTAAAGAGACCCAGTACTTC
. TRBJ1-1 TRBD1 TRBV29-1 CTGQAQPNTEAFF TGCACCGGACAGGCTCAACCGAACACTGAAGCTTTCTTT
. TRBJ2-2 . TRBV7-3 CASSPGLGTGELFF TGTGCCAGCAGCCCGGGACTGGGGACCGGGGAGCTGTTTTTT
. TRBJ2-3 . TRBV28 CASSLNGRYTDTQYF TGTGCCAGCAGTTTAAACGGGAGATACACAGATACGCAGTATTTT
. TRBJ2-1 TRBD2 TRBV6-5 CASSPGTRGFNEQFF TGTGCCAGCAGTCCTGGGACTAGGGGCTTCAATGAGCAGTTCTTC
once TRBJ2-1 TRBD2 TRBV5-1 CASSSVLAGENEQFF TGCGCCAGCAGCTCCGTGCTAGCGGGAGAGAATGAGCAGTTCTTC
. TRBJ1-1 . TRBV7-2 CASSSSVNTEAFF TGTGCCAGCAGCTCCTCGGTGAACACTGAAGCTTTCTTT
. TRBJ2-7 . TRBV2 CASSENSPGLSYEQYF TGTGCCAGCAGTGAAAATTCGCCAGGGCTCAGCTACGAGCAGTACTTC
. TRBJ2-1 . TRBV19 CASSLSNEQFF TGTGCCAGTAGTTTGAGTAATGAGCAGTTCTTC
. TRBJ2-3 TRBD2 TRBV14 CASSPQRGGLTDTQYF TGTGCCAGCAGCCCTCAGCGGGGAGGGCTCACAGATACGCAGTATTTT
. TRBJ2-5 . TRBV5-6 CASSLAGKYQETQYF TGTGCCAGCAGCTTGGCCGGGAAGTACCAAGAGACCCAGTACTTC
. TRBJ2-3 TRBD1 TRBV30 CAWSARTGSSTDTQYF TGTGCCTGGAGCGCCCGGACAGGGTCTAGCACAGATACGCAGTATTTT
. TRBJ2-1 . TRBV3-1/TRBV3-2 CASSQGLGEQFF TGTGCCAGCAGCCAGGGCCTGGGTGAGCAGTTCTTC
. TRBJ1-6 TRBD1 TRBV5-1 CASSRGQPNSPLHF TGCGCCAGCAGCCGGGGACAGCCTAATTCACCCCTCCACTTT
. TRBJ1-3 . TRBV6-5 CAAEDSGNTIYF TGTGCCGCAGAGGACTCTGGAAACACCATATATTTT